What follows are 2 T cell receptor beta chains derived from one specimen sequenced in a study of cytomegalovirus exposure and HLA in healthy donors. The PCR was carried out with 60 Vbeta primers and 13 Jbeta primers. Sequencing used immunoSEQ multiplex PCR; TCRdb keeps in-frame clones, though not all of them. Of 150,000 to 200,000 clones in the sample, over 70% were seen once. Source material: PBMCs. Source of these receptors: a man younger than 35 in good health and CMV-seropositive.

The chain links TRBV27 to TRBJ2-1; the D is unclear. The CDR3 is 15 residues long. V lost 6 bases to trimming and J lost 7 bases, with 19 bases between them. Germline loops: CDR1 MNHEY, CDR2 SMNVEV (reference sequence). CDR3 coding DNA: TGTGCCAGCAGCTTGTTAGCCTGGATGGTAAATGAGCAGTTCTTC. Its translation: CASSLLAWMVNEQFF.

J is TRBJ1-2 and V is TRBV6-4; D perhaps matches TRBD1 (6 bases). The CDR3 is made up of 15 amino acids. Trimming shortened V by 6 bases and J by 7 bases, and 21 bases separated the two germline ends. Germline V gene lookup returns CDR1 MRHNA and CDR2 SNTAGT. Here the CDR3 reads CASRDRSDSSSGYTF. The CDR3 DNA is TGTGCCAGCAGGGACCGTTCGGACAGTTCCTCTGGCTACACCTTC.